This section outlines one T cell receptor beta chain sequence together with its context. Its cognate antigen is unknown. The study ran its PCR with 60 Vbeta and 13 Jbeta primers. Clones were sequenced by immunoSEQ multiplex PCR, and TCRdb holds only the in-frame ones, with some missing. The sample table includes nearly 200,000 clones. V was cut by 0 bases and J by 6 bases, with 15 bases left in between. The germline V gene encodes CDR1 ENHRY and CDR2 SYGVKD. The CDR3 sequence is 16 residues long. This record comes from a study of cytomegalovirus exposure and HLA in healthy donors. Across the whole study: There were some 81 million unique TCRs (from HLA-typed donors) in an early data release. General study points: Presence/absence analysis assumed near-uniform sequencing depth across donors.

Sequenced sample: PBMCs. The chain is built from TRBV10-3 and TRBJ1-3; tentatively, D is TRBD1 (6 bases). The source is a boy aged 10-17 years in good health and CMV-seronegative. In DNA, the CDR3 is TGTGCCATCAGTGAGTCAGGCAGGGGCAAGCTAAACACCATATATTTT. Residues: CAISESGRGKLNTIYF.